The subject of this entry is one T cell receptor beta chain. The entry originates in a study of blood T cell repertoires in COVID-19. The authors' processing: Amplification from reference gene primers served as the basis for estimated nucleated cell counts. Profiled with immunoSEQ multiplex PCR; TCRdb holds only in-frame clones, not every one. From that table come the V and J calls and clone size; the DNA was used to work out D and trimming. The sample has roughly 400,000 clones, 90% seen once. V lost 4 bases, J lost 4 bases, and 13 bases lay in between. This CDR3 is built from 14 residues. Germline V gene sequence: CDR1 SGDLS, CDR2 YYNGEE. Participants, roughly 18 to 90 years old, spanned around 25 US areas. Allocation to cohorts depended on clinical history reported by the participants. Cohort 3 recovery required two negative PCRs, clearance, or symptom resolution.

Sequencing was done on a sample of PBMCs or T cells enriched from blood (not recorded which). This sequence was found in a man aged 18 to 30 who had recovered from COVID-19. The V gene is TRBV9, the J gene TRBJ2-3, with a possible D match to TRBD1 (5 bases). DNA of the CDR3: TGTGCCAGCAGCACGACAGACCCCCCAGATACGCAGTATTTT. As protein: CASSTTDPPDTQYF.